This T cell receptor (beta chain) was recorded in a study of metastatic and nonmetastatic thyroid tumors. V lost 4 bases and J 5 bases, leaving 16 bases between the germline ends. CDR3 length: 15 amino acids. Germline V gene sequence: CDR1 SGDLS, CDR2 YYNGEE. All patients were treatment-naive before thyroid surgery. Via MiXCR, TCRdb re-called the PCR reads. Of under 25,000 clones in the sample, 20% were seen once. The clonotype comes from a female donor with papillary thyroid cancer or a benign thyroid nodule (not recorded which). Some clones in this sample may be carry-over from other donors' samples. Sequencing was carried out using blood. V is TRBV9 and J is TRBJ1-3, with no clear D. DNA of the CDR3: TGTGCCAGCAGCCCCCGGAGTGCTGGCAGAAACACCATATATTTT. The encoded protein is CASSPRSAGRNTIYF.